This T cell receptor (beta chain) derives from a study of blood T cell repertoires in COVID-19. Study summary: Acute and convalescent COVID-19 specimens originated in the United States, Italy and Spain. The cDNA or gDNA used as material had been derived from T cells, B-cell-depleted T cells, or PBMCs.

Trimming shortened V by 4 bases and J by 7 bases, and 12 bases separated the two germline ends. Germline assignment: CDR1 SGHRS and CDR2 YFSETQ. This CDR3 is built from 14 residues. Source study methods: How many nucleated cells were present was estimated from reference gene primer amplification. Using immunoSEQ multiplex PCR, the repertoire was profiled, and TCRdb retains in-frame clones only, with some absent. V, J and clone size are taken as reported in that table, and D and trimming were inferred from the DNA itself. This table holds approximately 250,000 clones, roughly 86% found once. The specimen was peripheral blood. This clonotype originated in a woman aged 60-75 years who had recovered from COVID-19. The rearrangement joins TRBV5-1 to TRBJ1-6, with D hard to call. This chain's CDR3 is CASSDGVVNSPLHF. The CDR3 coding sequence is TGCGCCAGCAGCGACGGGGTAGTGAATTCACCCCTCCACTTT.